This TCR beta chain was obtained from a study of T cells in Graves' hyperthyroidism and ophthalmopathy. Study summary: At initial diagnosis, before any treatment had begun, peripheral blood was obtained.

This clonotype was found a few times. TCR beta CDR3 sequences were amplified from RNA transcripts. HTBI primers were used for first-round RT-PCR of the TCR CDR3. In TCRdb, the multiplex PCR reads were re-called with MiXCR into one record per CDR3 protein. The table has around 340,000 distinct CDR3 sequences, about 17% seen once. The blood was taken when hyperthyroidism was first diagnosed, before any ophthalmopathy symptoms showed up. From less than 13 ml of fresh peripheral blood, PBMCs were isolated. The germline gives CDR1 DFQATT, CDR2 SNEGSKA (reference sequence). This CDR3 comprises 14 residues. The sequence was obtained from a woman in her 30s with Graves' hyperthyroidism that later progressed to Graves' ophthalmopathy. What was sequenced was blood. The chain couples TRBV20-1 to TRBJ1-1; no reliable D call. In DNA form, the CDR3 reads TGCAGGAGTGTATTTGGCCGGGAGCGGACTGAAGCTTTCTTT. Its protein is CRSVFGRERTEAFF.